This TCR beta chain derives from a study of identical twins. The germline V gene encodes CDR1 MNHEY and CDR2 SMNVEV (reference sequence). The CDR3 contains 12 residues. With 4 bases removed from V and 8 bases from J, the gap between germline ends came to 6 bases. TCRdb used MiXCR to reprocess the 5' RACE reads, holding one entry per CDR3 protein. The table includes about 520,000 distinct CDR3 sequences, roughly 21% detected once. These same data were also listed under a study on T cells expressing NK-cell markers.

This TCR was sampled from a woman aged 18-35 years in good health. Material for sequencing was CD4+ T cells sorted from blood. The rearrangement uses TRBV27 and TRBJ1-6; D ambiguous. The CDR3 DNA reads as TGTGCCAGCAGTTCCTCATATTCACCCCTCCACTTT. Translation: CASSSSYSPLHF.